This T cell receptor (beta chain) was obtained from a study of shared clonotypes between healthy human individuals. Whole-study context: CD8 memory received one plate per donor, CD8 naive two, CD4 memory three and CD4 naive three.

CDR3 length equals 16 residues. Germline V gene lookup returns CDR1 MNHEY and CDR2 SMNVEV (reference sequence). Trimming took 3 bases from V and 6 from J; bases not matched to a gene: 11. The assay was run at deep level. Only in-frame clones appear in the TCRdb table, and some are missing; sequencing was by immunoSEQ multiplex PCR. The table shows 330,000 or so clones, with about 73% occurring only once. The chain uses TRBV27 and TRBJ2-7; 10 bases map to TRBD1. What was sequenced was memory CD4+ T cells sorted from blood. This sample's subset: CD45RA-negative fraction. This TCR was recovered from a man younger than 45 in good health. CDR3 region: CASSLGRDRGKGEQYF. For the CDR3, the DNA is TGTGCCAGCAGTTTGGGACGGGACAGGGGAAAAGGCGAGCAGTACTTC.